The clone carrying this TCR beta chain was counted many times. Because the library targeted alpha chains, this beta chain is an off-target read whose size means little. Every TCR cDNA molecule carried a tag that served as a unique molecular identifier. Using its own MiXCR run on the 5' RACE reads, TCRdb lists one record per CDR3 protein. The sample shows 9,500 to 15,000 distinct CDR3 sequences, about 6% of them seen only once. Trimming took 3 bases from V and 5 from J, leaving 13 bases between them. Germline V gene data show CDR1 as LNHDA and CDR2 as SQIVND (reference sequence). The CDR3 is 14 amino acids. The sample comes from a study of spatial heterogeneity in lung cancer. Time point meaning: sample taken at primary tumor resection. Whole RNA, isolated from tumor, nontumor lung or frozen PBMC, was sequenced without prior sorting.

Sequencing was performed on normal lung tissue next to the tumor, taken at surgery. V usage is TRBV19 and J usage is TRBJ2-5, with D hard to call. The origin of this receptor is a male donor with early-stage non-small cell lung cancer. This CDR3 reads CASSINGKEETQYF. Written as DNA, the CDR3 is TGTGCCAGTAGTATCAATGGGAAGGAGGAGACCCAGTACTTC. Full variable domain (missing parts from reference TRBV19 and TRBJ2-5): DGGITQSPKYLFRKEGQNVTLSCEQNLNHDAMYWYRQDPGQGLRLIYYSQIVNDFQKGDIAEGYSVSREKKESFPLTVTSAQKNPTAFYLCASSINGKEETQYFGPGTRLLVL.